Each of the 18 T cell receptor beta chains below was sequenced from the same sample in a study of cytomegalovirus exposure and HLA in healthy donors. Use of 60 Vbeta and 13 Jbeta primers characterized the PCR. TCRdb's copy holds only in-frame clones and misses some; the assay was immunoSEQ multiplex PCR. The sample has approximately 120,000 clones. Sequenced: PBMCs. These receptors were taken from a man in his forties in good health and CMV-seronegative.

The chain recombines TRBV7-6 with TRBJ2-3; tentative D call: TRBD2 (5 bases). Germline V gene data show CDR1 as SGHVS and CDR2 as FNYEAQ. This CDR3 is built from 13 residues. Trimming removed 4 bases from V and 2 bases from J, with 7 bases in between. CDR3 region: CASSWELTDTQYF. The CDR3 DNA is TGTGCCAGCAGCTGGGAGCTCACAGATACGCAGTATTTT.

The chain employs TRBV7-2 and TRBJ2-3; possible D gene TRBD2, 6 bases. CDR3 size: 15 residues. Trimming took off 3 bases at V and 3 bases at J, with 13 bases between the two ends. CDR1 SGHTA and CDR2 FQGNSA come from the germline V gene. This CDR3 reads CASSFGRVGTDTQYF. CDR3 coding DNA: TGTGCCAGCAGCTTCGGGAGAGTGGGTACAGATACGCAGTATTTT.

The V call is TRBV2, the J call TRBJ1-3, with D perhaps TRBD1 (6 bases). CDR1 and CDR2 from the germline V gene are SNHLY and FYNNEI. The CDR3 consists of 16 residues. Trimming shortened V by 5 bases and J by 0 bases, and 14 bases separated the two germline ends. This CDR3 reads CASSSRGMSSGNTIYF. The CDR3 nucleotides read TGTGCCAGCAGTTCCAGGGGAATGAGCTCTGGAAACACCATATATTTT.

This chain joins TRBV28 and TRBJ2-1; 12 nucleotides line up with TRBD2. There are 16 residues in the CDR3. CDR1 is MDHEN and CDR2 is SYDVKM in the germline V gene. J gave up 4 bases and V 1 base, and 2 bases lay outside the gene matches. The CDR3 DNA follows: TGTGCCAGCAGTTTATCGACTAGCGGGAGTTACAATGAGCAGTTCTTC. It translates to CASSLSTSGSYNEQFF. The full variable domain, completed using reference TRBV28 and TRBJ2-1, is DVKVTQSSRYLVKRTGEKVFLECVQDMDHENMFWYRQDPGLGLRLIYFSYDVKMKEKGDIPEGYSVSREKKERFSLILESASTNQTSMYLCASSLSTSGSYNEQFFGPGTRLTVL.

The rearrangement links TRBV5-6 to TRBJ1-2, with TRBD1 matching 7 bases. The J segment lost 4 bases and the V segment lost 6 bases, leaving 6 bases of the junction unmatched. This CDR3 has 13 amino acids. Germline V CDR1 and CDR2: SGHDT, YYEEEE. The CDR3 loop is CASTRTGAYGYTF. CDR3 bases: TGTGCCAGCACCAGAACAGGGGCCTATGGCTACACCTTC.

The V gene is TRBV27, the J gene TRBJ1-2; D may be TRBD1 (5 bases). Trimming pared 8 bases from V and 4 bases from J, leaving 17 bases between. The CDR3 contains 14 residues. Germline V gene sequence: CDR1 MNHEY, CDR2 SMNVEV (reference sequence). The CDR3 protein is CASSSGGLGYGYTF. CDR3 DNA: TGTGCCAGCTCCTCGGGGGGTCTTGGCTATGGCTACACCTTC.

The chain employs TRBV28 and TRBJ1-5; TRBD1 aligns across 8 bases. J was trimmed by 1 base and V by 7 bases; bases with no gene match: 12. The germline V gene encodes CDR1 MDHEN and CDR2 SYDVKM. The CDR3 has 17 residues. DNA of the CDR3: TGTGCCAGCAAAACACCCAGGGGGCGAGGCAGCAATCAGCCCCAGCATTTT. This encodes CASKTPRGRGSNQPQHF.

The CDR3 bases are TGTGCCAGCAGTAAGGGACAGTTATTCAATCAGCCCCAGCATTTT. This encodes CASSKGQLFNQPQHF. This chain uses TRBV7-9 with TRBJ1-5, with 7 bases matching TRBD1. The germline gives CDR1 SEHNR, CDR2 FQNEAQ (reference sequence). This CDR3 has 15 residues. The V gene end was trimmed by 6 bases and the J gene end by 3 bases; junction bases not matched to a gene: 8.

V gene TRBV4-1 combines with J gene TRBJ2-7; D may be TRBD1 (5 bases). This CDR3 contains 18 residues. Trimming cost V 0 bases and J 0 bases, with 18 bases left between them. Germline V lookup: CDR1 MGHRA, CDR2 YSYEKL. CDR3 loop: CASSQEAPRQQSSYEQYF. For the CDR3, the DNA is TGCGCCAGCAGCCAAGAAGCCCCTAGACAGCAGAGCTCCTACGAGCAGTACTTC.

V is TRBV10-3 and J is TRBJ1-5; 7 bases are shared with TRBD1. Trimming took 2 bases from V and 6 from J; bases not matched to a gene: 1. CDR1 is ENHRY, CDR2 SYGVKD, per germline. The CDR3 has 13 residues. The CDR3 nucleotides are TGTGCCATCAGTGAGGGGACAGTTCAGCCCCAGCATTTT. Translated, it gives CAISEGTVQPQHF.

The gene calls are TRBV4-1 and TRBJ2-1; 8 nucleotides line up with TRBD2. CDR1 MGHRA and CDR2 YSYEKL come from the germline V gene. There are 14 residues in the CDR3. Losses at the gene ends were 0 bases for V and 9 bases for J; bases not matched to a gene: 4. The CDR3 DNA is TGCGCCAGCAGCCAAGATAGCGGGGAGAGTGAGCAGTTCTTC. It encodes CASSQDSGESEQFF.

The CDR3 region has the DNA TGTGCCAGCAGTTTCCAGGGGCCATCCTACGAGCAGTACTTC. Its translation is CASSFQGPSYEQYF. This chain uses TRBV27 with TRBJ2-7, with D perhaps TRBD1 (6 bases). V gave up 3 bases and J gave up 1 base, with 10 bases separating them. This CDR3 comprises 14 residues. Germline CDR1 reads MNHEY; CDR2 reads SMNVEV (reference sequence).

This chain connects TRBV5-6 to TRBJ2-5; 7 nucleotides agree with TRBD1. This CDR3 comprises 15 residues. The germline gives CDR1 SGHDT, CDR2 YYEEEE. Trimming took 1 base from V and 2 from J; bases not matched to a gene: 5. In DNA, the CDR3 is TGTGCCAGCAGCTTGAGGACAGGACCACAAGAGACCCAGTACTTC. It codes for CASSLRTGPQETQYF.

The chain carries TRBV18 and TRBJ2-3; no clear D. Germline V lookup: CDR1 KGHSH, CDR2 LQKENI. Trimming removed 0 bases from V and 4 bases from J, with 8 bases in between. The CDR3 loop spans 14 amino acids. CDR3 sequence reads: CASSPPVQADTQYF. The CDR3 nucleotides read TGTGCCAGCTCACCACCTGTTCAGGCAGATACGCAGTATTTT.

This sequence joins TRBV15 and TRBJ1-1; TRBD1 might be the D (6 bases). The CDR3 has 15 amino acids. V gave up 6 bases and J gave up 5 bases, with 19 bases separating them. From germline, CDR1 is LNHNV and CDR2 YYDKDF (reference sequence). CDR3 sequence: CATRKGGLGRTEAFF. The CDR3 region has the DNA TGTGCCACCAGGAAGGGGGGACTAGGGAGAACTGAAGCTTTCTTT. The full variable domain, in which reference TRBV15 and TRBJ1-1 provide the parts outside the CDR3, is DAMVIQNPRYQVTQFGKPVTLSCSQTLNHNVMYWYQQKSSQAPKLLFHYYDKDFNNEADTPDNFQSRRPNTSFCFLDIRSPGLGDTAMYLCATRKGGLGRTEAFFGQGTRLTVV.

The rearrangement links TRBV7-9 to TRBJ2-1; D perhaps matches TRBD2 (5 bases). V lost 3 bases to trimming and J lost 5 bases, with 11 bases between them. Germline CDR1 reads SEHNR; CDR2 reads FQNEAQ (reference sequence). The CDR3 has 14 amino acids. CDR3 nucleotides: TGTGCCAGCAGCTTTCGACTACCAAACAATGAGCAGTTCTTC. This codes for CASSFRLPNNEQFF. Full variable domain (missing parts from reference TRBV7-9 and TRBJ2-1): DTGVSQNPRHKITKRGQNVTFRCDPISEHNRLYWYRQTLGQGPEFLTYFQNEAQLEKSRLLSDRFSAERPKGSFSTLEIQRTEQGDSAMYLCASSFRLPNNEQFFGPGTRLTVL.

The chain employs TRBV19 and TRBJ1-4; D not certain. CDR3 length equals 14 residues. Trimming pared 3 bases from V and 4 bases from J, leaving 9 bases between. The germline CDR1 and CDR2 sequences are LNHDA and SQIVND (reference sequence). As DNA, the CDR3 is TGTGCCAGTAGTATTTGGCGGTTTAATGAAAAACTGTTTTTT. It yields the protein CASSIWRFNEKLFF.

The chain couples TRBV2 to TRBJ2-3, with TRBD2 identical over 12 bases. CDR1 is SNHLY and CDR2 is FYNNEI in the germline V gene. This CDR3 is 17 amino acids long. V lost 6 bases and J lost 1; bases outside the gene matches: 8. Here the CDR3 DNA reads TGTGCCAGCAGAAGAGACAGGACTAGCGGGGGCACAGATACGCAGTATTTT. Translated, it gives CASRRDRTSGGTDTQYF.